This T cell receptor beta chain appears in the sequencing data of a study of T cell clones after liver transplantation. Study background: TCRbeta sequencing after a pre-transplant mixed lymphocyte reaction identified graft-donor-reactive clones, later tracked in post-transplant blood.

Clones were sequenced by immunoSEQ multiplex PCR, and TCRdb holds only the in-frame ones, with some missing. The sample consists of 95,000 to 130,000 clones, about nine tenths of them appearing once. A remark on this clone: The antigen remains undetermined.

Notes on the study in general: Circulating graft-donor-reactive CD4 TCRbeta sequences fell significantly post-transplant in 5 of 8 subjects.

This CDR3 region has 19 residues. Germline V gives CDR1 LNHDA, CDR2 SQIVND (reference sequence). The V gene end was trimmed by 1 base and the J gene end by 8 bases; junction bases not matched to a gene: 13. This TCR was recovered from a human patient who received a liver transplant. The graft donor may have given rise to some T cells. The chain recombines TRBV19 with TRBJ2-1; 14 nucleotides line up with TRBD2. This specimen consisted of CD4+ T cells from blood, obtained 12 months after liver transplant. The CDR3 region is CASSIVAPRLAGGPDEQFF. The CDR3 DNA follows: TGTGCCAGTAGTATAGTAGCCCCGCGACTAGCGGGAGGGCCTGATGAGCAGTTCTTC. Based on the CDR3 plus reference TRBV19 and TRBJ2-1, the full variable domain is DGGITQSPKYLFRKEGQNVTLSCEQNLNHDAMYWYRQDPGQGLRLIYYSQIVNDFQKGDIAEGYSVSREKKESFPLTVTSAQKNPTAFYLCASSIVAPRLAGGPDEQFFGPGTRLTVL.